This T cell receptor beta chain was recovered during a study of CD8 T cells in Susac syndrome. RNA totalling roughly 0.5 to 1 ug underwent reverse transcription with random hexamers. One entry per CDR3 protein, called by TCRdb with MiXCR from the immunoSEQ multiplex PCR reads. This repertoire shows about 130,000 distinct CDR3 sequences, about 93% found once; its top ten account for approximately 0.2%. Sequencing of TCR beta drew on CD8+ and CD4+ T cells from blood. This CDR3 has 13 residues. Germline CDR1 MGHDK, CDR2 SYGVNS. Trimming left V 2 bases short and J 3 bases short, with 7 bases between. This sequence was found in a human donor with Susac syndrome. J is TRBJ1-1 and V is TRBV25-1; tentatively, D is TRBD1 (5 bases). Input material: CD8+ T cells from PBMCs. The CDR3 DNA is TGTGCCAGCAGTGAACGGGACTACACTGAAGCTTTCTTT. Amino acids: CASSERDYTEAFF.